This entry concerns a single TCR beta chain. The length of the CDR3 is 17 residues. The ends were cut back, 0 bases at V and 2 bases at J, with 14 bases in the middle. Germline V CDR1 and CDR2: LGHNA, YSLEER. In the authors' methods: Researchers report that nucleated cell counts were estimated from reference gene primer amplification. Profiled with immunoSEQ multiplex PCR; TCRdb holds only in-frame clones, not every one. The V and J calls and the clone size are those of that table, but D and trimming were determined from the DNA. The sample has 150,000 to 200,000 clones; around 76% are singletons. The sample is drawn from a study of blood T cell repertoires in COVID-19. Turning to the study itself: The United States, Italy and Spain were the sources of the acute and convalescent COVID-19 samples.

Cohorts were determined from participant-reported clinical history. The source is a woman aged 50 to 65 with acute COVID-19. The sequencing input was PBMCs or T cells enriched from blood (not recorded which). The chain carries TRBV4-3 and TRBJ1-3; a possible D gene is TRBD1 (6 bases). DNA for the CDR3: TGCGCCAGCAGCCAAGATCCCGGAGAGGGGGCTGGAAACACCATATATTTT. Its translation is CASSQDPGEGAGNTIYF.